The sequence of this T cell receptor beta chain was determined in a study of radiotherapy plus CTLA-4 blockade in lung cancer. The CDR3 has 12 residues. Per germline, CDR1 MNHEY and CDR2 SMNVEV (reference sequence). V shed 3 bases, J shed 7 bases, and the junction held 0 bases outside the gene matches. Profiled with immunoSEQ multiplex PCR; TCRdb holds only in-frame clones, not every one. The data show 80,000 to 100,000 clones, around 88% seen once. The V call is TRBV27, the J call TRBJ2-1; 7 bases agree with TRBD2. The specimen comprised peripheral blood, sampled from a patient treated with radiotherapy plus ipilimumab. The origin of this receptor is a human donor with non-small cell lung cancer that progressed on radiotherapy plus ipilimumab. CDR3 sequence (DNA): TGTGCCAGCAGTTTGGGGGGGAATGAGCAGTTCTTC. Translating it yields CASSLGGNEQFF.